The 27 T cell receptor beta chains presented below share a single source sample, sequenced in a study of T-cell reconstitution after alpha-beta-depleted transplantation in children. The TCRbeta library was prepared with unique molecular identifiers. TCRdb recomputed calls from the PCR reads with MiXCR, one row per CDR3 protein. Among about 980,000 distinct CDR3 sequences listed, roughly 31% were seen once. Sample: PBMCs, mostly from graft donor cells, taken 360 days after TCRalphabeta/CD19-depleted stem cell transplant. These receptors were obtained from a boy younger than two who had a stem cell transplant for SCID, so the T cells may come from the graft donor.

This CDR3 reads CASSIDRGEGLNNEQFF. CDR3 sequence (DNA): TGTGCCAGTAGTATAGATCGGGGGGAGGGATTGAACAATGAGCAGTTCTTC. The chain recombines TRBV19 with TRBJ2-1; 7 nucleotides match TRBD2. With V trimmed by 0 bases and J by 5 bases, 10 bases remained unmatched. The CDR3 contains 17 residues. Germline values: CDR1 LNHDA, CDR2 SQIVND (reference sequence). Full variable domain (outside the CDR3, taken from reference TRBV19 and TRBJ2-1): DGGITQSPKYLFRKEGQNVTLSCEQNLNHDAMYWYRQDPGQGLRLIYYSQIVNDFQKGDIAEGYSVSREKKESFPLTVTSAQKNPTAFYLCASSIDRGEGLNNEQFFGPGTRLTVL.

This clonotype was seen more than once but under ten times. The chain combines TRBV5-8 with TRBJ2-6, with D perhaps being TRBD1 or TRBD2 (5 bases each). V was cut by 4 bases and J by 5 bases, with 16 bases left in between. The CDR3 runs 16 residues. The germline gives CDR1 SGHTS, CDR2 YDEGEE. In DNA, the CDR3 is TGTGCCAGCAGCGAGGCCGGGGACGTGTGGGCCAACGTCCTGACTTTC. This sequence encodes CASSEAGDVWANVLTF.

This clonotype showed up just a few times. This chain links TRBV4-1 with TRBJ2-3, with 9 nucleotides matching TRBD1. Germline loops: CDR1 MGHRA, CDR2 YSYEKL. Germline trimming cut 3 bases from V and 4 bases from J; bases unmatched to any gene: 14. CDR3 size: 18 residues. The CDR3 spells CASSHVLSGTGLADTQYF. CDR3 bases: TGCGCCAGCAGCCATGTCCTATCCGGGACAGGGTTGGCAGATACGCAGTATTTT.

The chain employs TRBV6-1 and TRBJ1-2, with TRBD1 identical over 11 bases. The V gene end was trimmed by 6 bases and the J gene end by 7 bases; junction bases not matched to a gene: 7. The CDR3 is 14 residues long. Germline loops: CDR1 MNHNS, CDR2 SASEGT. CDR3 sequence: CASRVTGQGGGYTF. As DNA, the CDR3 is TGTGCCAGCAGGGTTACGGGACAGGGGGGTGGCTACACCTTC.

The table lists this clonotype with a few counts. The chain employs TRBV29-1 and TRBJ2-7, with a weak D call TRBD2 (7 bases). CDR3 length equals 15 residues. Trimming cost V 0 bases and J 2 bases, with 14 bases left between them. Germline CDR1 SQVTM, CDR2 ANQGSEA. CDR3 region: CSVEDGRGTAYEQYF. As DNA, the CDR3 is TGCAGCGTTGAAGATGGGAGGGGGACTGCCTACGAGCAGTACTTC.

V usage is TRBV6-1 and J usage is TRBJ2-7; 9 bases align to TRBD2. The germline V gene has CDR1 MNHNS and CDR2 SASEGT. The J segment lost 5 bases and the V segment lost 1 base, leaving 6 bases of the junction unmatched. This CDR3 is 15 amino acids long. The CDR3 DNA reads TGTGCCAGCAGTGAAGGAGCGGGGGGCCTCCACGAGCAGTACTTC. Translated, it gives CASSEGAGGLHEQYF.

The chain links TRBV20-1 to TRBJ2-7; 8 bases match TRBD2. Losses at the gene ends were 3 bases for V and 6 bases for J; bases not matched to a gene: 10. The CDR3 is 14 amino acids. Germline values: CDR1 DFQATT, CDR2 SNEGSKA (reference sequence). CDR3 residues: CSASSHSGELEQYF. The CDR3 nucleotides are TGCAGTGCTAGCAGTCATAGCGGGGAACTCGAGCAGTACTTC.

This clonotype was seen more than once but under ten times. The gene calls are TRBV12-3 or TRBV12-4 and TRBJ2-7; the match to TRBD1 covers 9 bases. V shed 6 bases, J shed 1 base, and the junction held 7 bases outside the gene matches. The CDR3 loop spans 15 amino acids. CDR3 sequence (DNA): TGTGCCAGCAGCTCTGGACAGGGGACATCCTACGAGCAGTACTTC. Its translation is CASSSGQGTSYEQYF.

This chain uses TRBV11-2 with TRBJ2-7; 8 bases are a match to TRBD1. Losses at the gene ends were 10 bases for V and 6 bases for J; bases not matched to a gene: 17. The CDR3 consists of 15 residues. The V gene's germline CDR1 is SGHAT and CDR2 FQNNGV. The DNA of the CDR3 is TGTGCCACTCGATTGTCCGGGACAGGCCAGCTCGAGCAGTACTTC. Amino acids: CATRLSGTGQLEQYF.

V and J are TRBV2 and TRBJ2-3, with 7 bases fitting TRBD2. With V trimmed by 7 bases and J by 3 bases, 13 bases remained unmatched. The CDR3 extends over 16 amino acids. CDR1 and CDR2 (germline): SNHLY, FYNNEI. DNA of the CDR3: TGTGCCAGCATTGGGCGGGGGAGCCACAGGACAGATACGCAGTATTTT. Protein product: CASIGRGSHRTDTQYF.

This clonotype turned up a few times. The V and J genes are TRBV12-3 or TRBV12-4 and TRBJ2-7, with D unresolved. The CDR3 totals 14 residues. Trimming took 6 bases from V and 0 from J, leaving 12 bases between them. CDR3 in DNA: TGTGCCAGCAGGCTATCCGGTAGCTCCTACGAGCAGTACTTC. This gives the protein CASRLSGSSYEQYF.

This clonotype was observed a few times. The rearrangement links TRBV25-1 to TRBJ2-1; no clear D gene. Trimming took off 4 bases at V and 7 bases at J, with 8 bases between the two ends. The CDR3 contains 12 residues. CDR1 and CDR2 from the germline V gene are MGHDK and SYGVNS. CDR3 nucleotide sequence: TGTGCCAGCAGTGGTGCCCCGAATGAGCAGTTCTTC. Protein: CASSGAPNEQFF.

This clonotype was seen more than once but under ten times. V is TRBV6-1 and J is TRBJ2-7, with D possibly matching TRBD2 (5 bases). Between the trimmed V and J ends, which lost 2 bases and 0 bases, there was a span of 8 bases. Per the germline V gene, CDR1 is MNHNS and CDR2 is SASEGT. The CDR3 totals 14 residues. The DNA for the CDR3 is TGTGCCAGCAGTGAACGAGGGAACTCCTACGAGCAGTACTTC. Protein product: CASSERGNSYEQYF.

This chain links TRBV6-2 or TRBV6-3 with TRBJ2-3; 10 nucleotides match TRBD1. V was pared by 2 bases and J by 5 bases, with 4 bases of the junction left unmatched. CDR1 and CDR2 (germline): MNHEY, SVGEGT. CDR3 length: 15 residues. CDR3 in DNA: TGTGCCAGCAGTTACGTGACAGGGGGCGTAGATACGCAGTATTTT. Translating it yields CASSYVTGGVDTQYF.

This sequence joins TRBV10-3 and TRBJ1-1, with unresolved D. The V gene lost 5 bases and the J gene lost 2 bases, with 12 bases spanning the gap. The CDR3 runs to 14 residues. Germline CDR1 and CDR2: ENHRY and SYGVKD. The CDR3 region has the DNA TGTGCCATCAGTACGGGTTGGGGTAACACTGAAGCTTTCTTT. It specifies CAISTGWGNTEAFF.

The chain is built from TRBV20-1 and TRBJ2-7; D unresolved. Germline loops: CDR1 DFQATT, CDR2 SNEGSKA (reference sequence). V was clipped by 5 bases and J by 12 bases, with 11 bases between them. The CDR3 is 9 residues long. CDR3 in DNA: TGCAGTGCTCATCTTGGCGCGTACTTC. This gives the protein CSAHLGAYF.

In its sample, this clonotype was seen many times. The chain carries TRBV25-1 and TRBJ2-1, with TRBD1 matching 7 bases. The CDR3 is 16 amino acids. The V and J ends lost 5 bases and 4 bases, in that order; junction bases with no gene match: 11. CDR1 and CDR2 from the germline V gene are MGHDK and SYGVNS. CDR3 sequence (DNA): TGTGCCAGCAGTACTTACGGGACAGTCCCTTACAATGAGCAGTTCTTC. As protein: CASSTYGTVPYNEQFF. Supplemented by reference TRBV25-1 and TRBJ2-1, the full variable domain reads EADIYQTPRYLVIGTGKKITLECSQTMGHDKMYWYQQDPGMELHLIHYSYGVNSTEKGDLSSESTVSRIRTEHFPLTLESARPSHTSQYLCASSTYGTVPYNEQFFGPGTRLTVL.

This clonotype appeared many times. The chain employs TRBV3-1 and TRBJ2-5; TRBD1 aligns across 11 bases. The germline V gene encodes CDR1 LGHDT and CDR2 YNNKEL (reference sequence). CDR3 length: 15 residues. V was pared by 1 base and J by 6 bases, with 4 bases of the junction left unmatched. The CDR3: CASSQGTGGGKTQYF. The CDR3 coding sequence is TGTGCCAGCAGCCAAGGGACAGGGGGCGGGAAGACCCAGTACTTC.

This chain uses TRBV7-9 with TRBJ2-5; a possible D gene is TRBD1 (5 bases). CDR3 length: 15 residues. The germline V gene encodes CDR1 SEHNR and CDR2 FQNEAQ (reference sequence). Trimming removed 4 bases from V and 6 bases from J, with 18 bases in between. CDR3 region: CASSYTAGKTKTQYF. CDR3 coding DNA: TGTGCCAGCAGCTACACCGCAGGGAAGACGAAGACCCAGTACTTC.

This clonotype occurred a few times. V is TRBV20-1 and J is TRBJ2-3, with TRBD2 matching 10 bases. The germline V gene has CDR1 DFQATT and CDR2 SNEGSKA (reference sequence). The V and J ends lost 7 bases and 3 bases, in that order; junction bases with no gene match: 10. CDR3 size: 15 residues. The CDR3 region has the DNA TGCAGTGTACGGCTAGCGGGGGACTCTACAGATACGCAGTATTTT. It specifies CSVRLAGDSTDTQYF.

The chain links TRBV20-1 to TRBJ2-2; TRBD2 agrees at 8 bases. CDR1 and CDR2 from the germline V gene are DFQATT and SNEGSKA (reference sequence). The CDR3 spans 17 residues. Trimming removed 5 bases from V and 8 bases from J; junction bases left unmatched: 19. The chain's CDR3 is CSAPRSRRGGRIGELFF. In DNA form, the CDR3 reads TGCAGTGCTCCCCGGTCTAGACGGGGGGGCCGTATTGGGGAGCTGTTTTTT.

This clonotype was recorded many times. The V gene is TRBV10-3, the J gene TRBJ2-5; perhaps TRBD1 as D (6 bases). Per germline, CDR1 ENHRY and CDR2 SYGVKD. CDR3 length equals 14 residues. The V and J ends lost 3 bases and 3 bases respectively, with 11 bases between them. CDR3 nucleotide sequence: TGTGCCATCAGTGAAGGGGGTACCAAAGAGACCCAGTACTTC. Translated, it gives CAISEGGTKETQYF.

The chain has TRBV7-8 and TRBJ2-2; D possibly corresponds to TRBD2 (7 bases). V was shortened by 1 base and J by 4 bases, with 13 bases between the two germline ends. In germline, CDR1 is SGHVS, CDR2 FQNEAQ. CDR3 length: 16 amino acids. The CDR3 region is CASSLVGGAGTGELFF. The CDR3 DNA reads as TGTGCCAGCAGCTTAGTAGGGGGGGCGGGCACCGGGGAGCTGTTTTTT.

This clonotype was counted a few times. The rearrangement joins TRBV20-1 to TRBJ2-7; 11 bases align to TRBD2. V was clipped by 2 bases and J by 1 base; unmatched bases: 7. Germline lookup yields CDR1 DFQATT and CDR2 SNEGSKA (reference sequence). CDR3 length equals 16 residues. The chain's CDR3 is CSARSATSGVSYEQYF. The CDR3 region has the DNA TGCAGTGCTAGATCCGCGACTAGCGGGGTATCCTACGAGCAGTACTTC.

There are a few counts of this clonotype. The V and J genes are TRBV28 and TRBJ2-2; the match to TRBD2 covers 15 bases. J lost 5 bases, V lost 3 bases, and 7 bases had no gene match. Germline V gene sequence: CDR1 MDHEN, CDR2 SYDVKM. The CDR3 runs to 18 residues. The CDR3 coding sequence is TGTGCCAGCAGTTTCTCGGGACTAGCGGGGGGCCAGACCGGGGAGCTGTTTTTT. It codes for CASSFSGLAGGQTGELFF.

The genes are TRBV24-1 and TRBJ2-1; 11 bases fit TRBD2. From germline, CDR1 is KGHDR and CDR2 SFDVKD. V lost 5 bases, J lost 3 bases, and 20 bases stayed unmatched. CDR3 length: 21 residues. The CDR3 is CATSVGPLRGSGGDYYNEQFF. The CDR3 DNA follows: TGTGCCACCAGTGTAGGCCCCCTCAGGGGTAGCGGGGGGGACTACTACAATGAGCAGTTCTTC.

The chain links TRBV2 to TRBJ2-4; 8 positions agree with TRBD1. This CDR3 contains 16 residues. V was pared by 6 bases and J by 0 bases, with 7 bases of the junction left unmatched. Germline V gene lookup returns CDR1 SNHLY and CDR2 FYNNEI. DNA for the CDR3: TGTGCCAGCAGCCGAGGACAGGGACTAGCCAAAAACATTCAGTACTTC. Encoded protein: CASSRGQGLAKNIQYF.